This TCR beta chain was captured in a study of cytomegalovirus exposure and HLA in healthy donors. The germline gives CDR1 SGHTA, CDR2 FQGNSA. Trimming took 5 bases from V and 4 from J; bases not matched to a gene: 6. This CDR3 has 14 amino acids. Researchers ran the PCR with 60 Vbeta and 13 Jbeta primers. This table comes from immunoSEQ multiplex PCR, and its TCRdb copy is limited to in-frame clones, with some not included. The table lists about 120,000 clones, roughly 80% of them singletons. In regard to this clone: Antigen unknown.

The study, taken as a whole, reports: Investigators reported over 150 TCR beta chains as tied to cytomegalovirus.

Donors were ostensibly healthy at sampling, although undocumented immune exposures were probable. What was sequenced was PBMCs. This receptor was identified in a man aged 45-65 years in good health and CMV-seropositive. This chain joins TRBV7-2 and TRBJ1-1, with TRBD1 matching 8 bases. Written as DNA, the CDR3 is TGTGCCAGCAGCAAGATAACAGGGGGCACTGAAGCTTTCTTT. As protein: CASSKITGGTEAFF.